The 17 T cell receptor beta chains reported below all come from one sample, sequenced in a study of technical replicates of blood from a handful of donors (dated by TCRdb to 2016 to 2017). Libraries were prepared through the immunoSEQ multiplex PCR assay. Drawn from immuneACCESS, this table holds only the in-frame rearrangements with V and J called that TCRdb kept. Clones are partly lost; checked studies trace under half to an unresolved V gene and leave the rest unexplained. This sample comprises tens of thousands of clones, 98% of them detected only once. The ten top clones hold over 0.2% of the sample. The sample taken for sequencing was T cells isolated from PBMCs. The source of these receptors is a human donor in good health.

J is TRBJ1-5 and V is TRBV20-1; D remains ambiguous. CDR1 is DFQATT, CDR2 SNEGSKA, per germline (reference sequence). This CDR3 is built from 11 residues. Between the trimmed V and J ends, which lost 3 bases and 7 bases, there was a span of 7 bases. The CDR3 sequence is CSASLGQPQHF. Here the CDR3 DNA reads TGCAGTGCTAGTTTGGGCCAGCCCCAGCATTTT.

The count of this clone is one. This chain connects TRBV27 to TRBJ2-7, with a possible D match to TRBD2 (6 bases). The CDR3 is made up of 15 amino acids. Germline-derived CDR1 and CDR2 are MNHEY and SMNVEV (reference sequence). Trimming stripped 0 bases from V and 6 bases from J, with 15 bases between. This CDR3 is CASSLSYSGLGEQYF. For the CDR3, the DNA is TGTGCCAGCAGTTTATCTTATAGCGGCCTTGGCGAGCAGTACTTC.

The chain joins TRBV19 to TRBJ2-3; no firm D call. Trimming left V 9 bases short and J 0 bases short, with 10 bases between. CDR1 is LNHDA, CDR2 SQIVND, per germline (reference sequence). The CDR3 has 13 amino acids. The CDR3 bases are TGTGCCAGCTCCTTCCAGAGCACAGATACGCAGTATTTT. It specifies CASSFQSTDTQYF.

The V call is TRBV10-2, the J call TRBJ2-4; 9 bases align to TRBD2. Trimming at V came to 4 bases and at J to 1 base, leaving 2 bases not matched to a gene. The CDR3 extends over 15 amino acids. Germline CDR1 and CDR2: WSHSY and SAAADI. DNA of the CDR3: TGCGCCAGCAGTGTAGCGGGAGTGGCCAAAAACATTCAGTACTTC. Protein sequence: CASSVAGVAKNIQYF.

The rearrangement uses TRBV7-8 and TRBJ2-5; 10 bases are shared with TRBD2. This CDR3 contains 19 residues. From germline, CDR1 is SGHVS and CDR2 FQNEAQ. Unmatched junction bases numbered 16, after V lost 3 bases and J lost 3 bases. The CDR3 DNA reads as TGTGCCAGCAGCTTTCGCAGGGTCCCCGCTAGCGGGAGTAAAGAGACCCAGTACTTC. This codes for CASSFRRVPASGSKETQYF.

The V gene is TRBV5-1, the J gene TRBJ2-7; 9 bases line up with TRBD1. This CDR3 has 15 amino acids. J was trimmed by 3 bases and V by 1 base; bases with no gene match: 5. The germline V gene has CDR1 SGHRS and CDR2 YFSETQ. The chain's CDR3 is CASSLTQGANYEQYF. The CDR3 DNA follows: TGCGCCAGCAGCTTGACACAGGGGGCCAACTACGAGCAGTACTTC.

This rearrangement joins TRBV6-1 to TRBJ2-3, with 9 bases identical to TRBD2. V lost 0 bases, J lost 1 base, and 2 bases stayed unmatched. In germline, CDR1 is MNHNS, CDR2 SASEGT. The CDR3 has 16 amino acids. CDR3 amino acids: CASSEAAGGGTDTQYF. In nucleotides, the CDR3 is TGTGCCAGCAGTGAAGCGGCGGGAGGGGGCACAGATACGCAGTATTTT.

The chain combines TRBV30 with TRBJ2-1; D perhaps matches TRBD1 (5 bases). Per germline, CDR1 GTSNPN and CDR2 SVGIG (reference sequence). Trimming took off 1 base at V and 7 bases at J, with 14 bases between the two ends. The CDR3 extends over 14 amino acids. The CDR3 protein is CAWSELTGRNEQFF. CDR3 nucleotides: TGTGCCTGGAGTGAGCTTACAGGAAGGAATGAGCAGTTCTTC.

The genes are TRBV27 and TRBJ1-1; the D is unclear. Trimming removed 5 bases at V and 3 bases at J, with 4 bases between. This CDR3 is built from 11 residues. Germline V lookup: CDR1 MNHEY, CDR2 SMNVEV (reference sequence). The CDR3 bases are TGTGCCAGCAGTGGCTACACTGAAGCTTTCTTT. It translates to CASSGYTEAFF.

V is TRBV28 and J is TRBJ1-5; TRBD1 aligns across 7 bases. The CDR3 covers 16 residues. Germline trimming cut 7 bases from V and 2 bases from J; bases unmatched to any gene: 11. The germline V gene encodes CDR1 MDHEN and CDR2 SYDVKM. CDR3: CASNPRRDSGNQPQHF. The DNA of the CDR3 is TGTGCCAGCAACCCACGTCGGGACAGCGGCAATCAGCCCCAGCATTTT.

The chain joins TRBV5-1 to TRBJ2-7, with 9 bases identical to TRBD1. The CDR3 contains 14 residues. CDR1 and CDR2 (germline): SGHRS, YFSETQ. J gave up 5 bases and V 2 bases, and 5 bases lay outside the gene matches. CDR3 DNA: TGCGCCAGCAGCTTCGGGACAGGGCAAAACGAGCAGTACTTC. Translated: CASSFGTGQNEQYF. Based on the CDR3 plus reference TRBV5-1 and TRBJ2-7, the full variable domain is KAGVTQTPRYLIKTRGQQVTLSCSPISGHRSVSWYQQTPGQGLQFLFEYFSETQRNKGNFPGRFSGRQFSNSRSEMNVSTLELGDSALYLCASSFGTGQNEQYFGPGTRLTVT.

The V call is TRBV27, the J call TRBJ2-3, with 13 bases that match TRBD2. There are 16 residues in the CDR3. Germline loops: CDR1 MNHEY, CDR2 SMNVEV (reference sequence). With 4 bases clipped from V and 5 bases from J, the junction kept 6 bases outside the gene matches. The CDR3 reads CASSYGLAGVVDTQYF. CDR3 nucleotide sequence: TGTGCCAGCAGTTACGGACTAGCGGGAGTAGTAGATACGCAGTATTTT.

The chain has TRBV4-2 and TRBJ2-3; 7 bases agree with TRBD2. Losses at the gene ends were 5 bases for V and 2 bases for J; bases not matched to a gene: 10. This CDR3 is built from 16 residues. CDR1 and CDR2 from the germline V gene are LGHNA and YNFKEQ. CDR3 protein: CASSLVGAGITDTQYF. CDR3 bases: TGTGCCAGCAGCTTGGTCGGAGCGGGAATCACAGATACGCAGTATTTT.

V is TRBV27 and J is TRBJ2-7; 7 positions agree with TRBD1. Losses at the gene ends were 6 bases for V and 2 bases for J; bases not matched to a gene: 7. Germline CDR1 is MNHEY and CDR2 is SMNVEV (reference sequence). This CDR3 is built from 14 residues. This CDR3 is CASRGTATTYEQYF. Here the CDR3 DNA reads TGTGCCAGCAGGGGGACAGCGACTACCTACGAGCAGTACTTC.

The J gene is TRBJ2-7, the V gene TRBV27; D gene uncertain. The CDR3 contains 14 residues. Trimming shortened V by 7 bases and J by 3 bases, and 16 bases separated the two germline ends. Germline CDR1 reads MNHEY; CDR2 reads SMNVEV (reference sequence). CDR3 residues: CASTPDRRSYEQYF. CDR3 sequence (DNA): TGTGCCAGCACTCCAGATCGGAGAAGCTACGAGCAGTACTTC.

The rearrangement links TRBV19 to TRBJ1-4; a possible D gene is TRBD1 (6 bases). Trimming pared 6 bases from V and 3 bases from J, leaving 20 bases between. The CDR3 consists of 17 residues. Germline V gene sequence: CDR1 LNHDA, CDR2 SQIVND (reference sequence). CDR3 amino acids: CASSPKGHPRANEKLFF. CDR3 nucleotides: TGTGCCAGTAGCCCAAAGGGACACCCCCGGGCTAATGAAAAACTGTTTTTT.

The V gene is TRBV30, the J gene TRBJ2-4, with 7 bases that match TRBD1. V lost 2 bases to trimming and J lost 1 base; unmatched junction nucleotides: 2. CDR1 is GTSNPN, CDR2 SVGIG, per germline (reference sequence). The length of the CDR3 is 14 residues. Here the CDR3 reads CAWSPDRAKNIQYF. In DNA, the CDR3 is TGTGCCTGGAGTCCGGACAGGGCCAAAAACATTCAGTACTTC.